The clone carrying this T cell receptor beta chain has a single count. What it binds is not known. The record originates from a study of cytomegalovirus exposure and HLA in healthy donors. Points from the study as a whole: Most TCR sequences were seen very rarely across donors, but some public TCRs occurred in many.

This CDR3 has 16 residues. The germline V gene encodes CDR1 SEHNR and CDR2 FQNEAQ (reference sequence). The trim removed 5 bases at V and 8 bases at J, leaving 14 bases unmatched. PCR primers comprised 60 Vbeta and 13 Jbeta primers. The repertoire was sequenced with immunoSEQ multiplex PCR; TCRdb's copy has only in-frame clones and lacks some. The repertoire has about 200,000 clones, roughly 79% of them found once; the top ten carry around 2%. Sequences were obtained from PBMCs. This chain joins TRBV7-9 and TRBJ1-4; TRBD1 matches 7 bases. The clonotype originates from a man aged 18 to 29 in good health and CMV-seronegative. CDR3 region: CASSPGGTGFGEKLFF. CDR3 nucleotide sequence: TGTGCCAGCAGCCCAGGGGGAACAGGGTTTGGGGAAAAACTGTTTTTT.